The 22 T cell receptor beta chains listed next were all sequenced from one sample in a study of CXCR3-negative and CXCR3-positive naive CD8 T cells. UMI-labeled 5' RACE yielded the TRB cDNA libraries. TCRdb reprocessed the 5' RACE reads and stores each CDR3 protein as one record, lacking DNA. Its clone listing holds around 80,000 distinct CDR3 sequences. No antigen has been assigned to these receptors. Study results and caveats: Researchers report that CXCR3-positive naive cells carry more hydrophobic TRB CDR3s than CXCR3-negative naive cells.

Sequenced material: naive CXCR3+ CD8+ T cells from blood. As to subset: CD45RO-CCR7+CD27+CD95- naive CD8+ T cells expressing CXCR3 (TNR3+). These receptors were obtained from a human donor in good health. Some clones in this sample may be carry-over from other donors' samples.

The V and J genes are TRBV5-1 and TRBJ2-2; TCRdb outputs TRBD1, but without DNA this stays unchecked. In germline, CDR1 is SGHRS, CDR2 YFSETQ. The CDR3 is 16 amino acids. The CDR3 region is CASSTSTGASGGELFF.

CDR3 sequence reads: CASSSVSGLAGELFF. The chain joins TRBV7-6 to TRBJ2-2; the D call of TRBD2 rests on TCRdb alone, since no DNA is present to check it. CDR1 is SGHVS and CDR2 is FNYEAQ in the germline V gene. The CDR3 is 15 amino acids.

This chain uses TRBV10-3 with TRBJ2-1; as DNA is missing, the TRBD2 call by TCRdb cannot be tested. CDR1 and CDR2 (germline): ENHRY, SYGVKD. This CDR3 region has 15 residues. The CDR3 loop reads CAISDGGLALNEQFF.

The CDR3 loop reads CASSQGQGKAEAFF. J is TRBJ1-1 and V is TRBV4-1; the TCRdb call, TRBD1, lacks DNA for checking. The germline CDR1 and CDR2 sequences are MGHRA and YSYEKL. The CDR3 spans 14 residues.

The chain joins TRBV27 to TRBJ1-2; there is no DNA to check the TCRdb D call of TRBD1. The V gene's germline CDR1 is MNHEY and CDR2 SMNVEV (reference sequence). The CDR3 is made up of 14 amino acids. The CDR3 sequence is CASSPLTANYGYTF.

This rearrangement joins TRBV7-9 to TRBJ2-7; there is no DNA to check the TCRdb D call of TRBD1. The CDR3 runs 14 residues. Germline CDR1 and CDR2: SEHNR and FQNEAQ (reference sequence). The CDR3 loop is CASSSRGTPYEQYF. The whole variable domain, remainder taken from reference TRBV7-9 and TRBJ2-7, is DTGVSQNPRHKITKRGQNVTFRCDPISEHNRLYWYRQTLGQGPEFLTYFQNEAQLEKSRLLSDRFSAERPKGSFSTLEIQRTEQGDSAMYLCASSSRGTPYEQYFGPGTRLTVT.

This chain uses TRBV29-1 with TRBJ2-7; absent DNA, TCRdb's TRBD1 call cannot be checked. From germline, CDR1 is SQVTM and CDR2 ANQGSEA. The CDR3 sequence is 14 residues long. The CDR3 here is CSVMGQGGSYEQYF.

V usage is TRBV12-3 or TRBV12-4 and J usage is TRBJ2-5; the TRBD1 assignment by TCRdb is unverifiable without DNA. The CDR3 has 15 residues. CDR3 region: CASSDAGTTGETQYF.

The gene calls are TRBV4-1 and TRBJ2-7. From germline, CDR1 is MGHRA and CDR2 YSYEKL. The CDR3 has 12 residues. The CDR3 reads CASSQDPYEQYF.

This chain uses TRBV6-2 or TRBV6-3 with TRBJ2-5; TCRdb's D call of TRBD1 is untestable without DNA. Germline V gene lookup returns CDR1 MNHEY and CDR2 SVGEGT. The length of the CDR3 is 15 residues. CDR3: CASSLTAVKPETQYF.

V and J are TRBV7-7 and TRBJ2-3; TCRdb returns TRBD1, unconfirmable since there is no DNA. This CDR3 is built from 13 residues. The V gene's germline CDR1 is SSHAT and CDR2 FNYEAQ (reference sequence). The CDR3 sequence is CASSPLDPDTQYF.

V is TRBV28 and J is TRBJ1-5; the TCRdb call, TRBD1, lacks DNA for checking. The V gene's germline CDR1 is MDHEN and CDR2 SYDVKM. This CDR3 has 15 amino acids. This CDR3 reads CASSPTGADNQPQHF.

The chain joins TRBV29-1 to TRBJ2-1; TCRdb's D call, TRBD2, is unchecked because there is no DNA. The CDR3 is 15 residues long. The germline gives CDR1 SQVTM, CDR2 ANQGSEA. CDR3 region: CSVVYGTSVPNEQFF.

The chain combines TRBV5-1 with TRBJ2-1. Germline V gives CDR1 SGHRS, CDR2 YFSETQ. The CDR3 has 13 amino acids. Here the CDR3 reads CASSLVWRNEQFF. Together with reference TRBV5-1 and TRBJ2-1, the CDR3 gives the full variable domain: KAGVTQTPRYLIKTRGQQVTLSCSPISGHRSVSWYQQTPGQGLQFLFEYFSETQRNKGNFPGRFSGRQFSNSRSEMNVSTLELGDSALYLCASSLVWRNEQFFGPGTRLTVL.

J is TRBJ2-7 and V is TRBV4-1; as DNA is missing, the TRBD1 call by TCRdb cannot be tested. Germline V gene lookup returns CDR1 MGHRA and CDR2 YSYEKL. This CDR3 comprises 17 residues. The CDR3 spells CASSQTRGPGGPYEQYF.

CDR3 residues: CASSWGGEAEQYF. The V and J genes are TRBV7-6 and TRBJ2-7; the D call of TRBD1 rests on TCRdb alone, since no DNA is present to check it. Germline CDR1 SGHVS, CDR2 FNYEAQ. The CDR3 is 13 residues long.

V and J are TRBV29-1 and TRBJ2-5. CDR3 length: 13 residues. Looked up from germline, CDR1 is SQVTM and CDR2 is ANQGSEA. CDR3 in amino acids: CSVEGPETETQYF.

The V gene is TRBV5-1, the J gene TRBJ2-7; TCRdb calls TRBD1, which cannot be checked without DNA. This CDR3 spans 13 amino acids. Germline CDR1 reads SGHRS; CDR2 reads YFSETQ. CDR3 in amino acids: CASSPGQEPGGYF.

V usage is TRBV3-1 and J usage is TRBJ2-5; the D call from TCRdb, TRBD2, cannot be confirmed without DNA. Germline values: CDR1 LGHDT, CDR2 YNNKEL (reference sequence). The CDR3 is 18 amino acids. The CDR3 protein is CASSQVSIQRGWKETQYF.

This rearrangement joins TRBV5-1 to TRBJ1-1. The CDR3 consists of 13 residues. The germline V gene has CDR1 SGHRS and CDR2 YFSETQ. This CDR3 is CATSDGMNTEAFF.

V and J are TRBV7-9 and TRBJ1-5. The CDR3 consists of 14 residues. From germline, CDR1 is SEHNR and CDR2 FQNEAQ (reference sequence). This chain's CDR3 is CASSTGGINQPQHF.

This chain joins TRBV9 and TRBJ2-7; TCRdb reports TRBD1, a call that lacks DNA to check it against. From germline, CDR1 is SGDLS and CDR2 YYNGEE. The CDR3 totals 14 residues. CDR3 protein: CASSVGGAAYEQYF. Combining the CDR3 with reference TRBV9 and TRBJ2-7 gives the whole variable domain DSGVTQTPKHLITATGQRVTLRCSPRSGDLSVYWYQQSLDQGLQFLIQYYNGEERAKGNILERFSAQQFPDLHSELNLSSLELGDSALYFCASSVGGAAYEQYFGPGTRLTVT.